The subject of this entry is one T cell receptor (beta chain). Antigen unknown. Germline trimming cut 6 bases from V and 3 bases from J; bases unmatched to any gene: 7. This CDR3 is 16 amino acids long. From germline, CDR1 is SGHTA and CDR2 FQGNSA. A multiplex PCR was run with 60 Vbeta primers and 13 Jbeta primers. The repertoire was sequenced with immunoSEQ multiplex PCR; TCRdb's copy has only in-frame clones and lacks some. The repertoire has 100,000 to 150,000 clones, more than 65% of them found once; the top ten carry about 13%. The data belong to a study of cytomegalovirus exposure and HLA in healthy donors. Across the study: Genotyping showed around 80% of about 370 donors falling in the Caucasian-associated ancestry cluster. Study-wide results and caveats: Previous analysis showed most TCR beta V segments were productive about 87% or about 30% of the time. Among TCR beta chains, those listed as cytomegalovirus-associated numbered over 150.

The V gene is TRBV7-2, the J gene TRBJ2-2; 10 bases match TRBD2. Sequenced input: PBMCs. The receptor comes from a woman aged 55-75 years in good health and CMV-seropositive. The CDR3 DNA sequence: TGTGCCAGCAGTAGTTCTAGCGGGGGTTACACCGGGGAGCTGTTTTTT. This codes for CASSSSSGGYTGELFF.